Below, 3 T cell receptor beta chains from the same sample are listed, as sequenced in a study of cytomegalovirus exposure and HLA in healthy donors. Researchers ran the PCR with 60 Vbeta and 13 Jbeta primers. The assay was immunoSEQ multiplex PCR, and TCRdb's table has in-frame clones only and misses some. The sample holds more than 65,000 clones; roughly four fifths are singletons and the top ten take under 2.5%. The sample was PBMCs. These receptors came from a man aged 18 to 35 in good health and CMV-seronegative.

The chain links TRBV9 to TRBJ2-2; D is perhaps TRBD2 (5 bases). The V end was cut by 2 bases, the J end by 3 bases, with 8 bases between. CDR3 length: 14 amino acids. CDR1 is SGDLS, CDR2 YYNGEE, per germline. CDR3 sequence (DNA): TGTGCCAGCAGCGTCCCAGCGGACACCGGGGAGCTGTTTTTT. This encodes CASSVPADTGELFF.

The V gene is TRBV6-5, the J gene TRBJ1-3, with TRBD1 matching 8 bases. The V segment lost 4 bases and the J segment 0 bases; nucleotides outside the gene matches: 5. CDR3 length: 16 residues. Per the germline V gene, CDR1 is MNHEY and CDR2 is SVGAGI. This CDR3 is CASSSMDRASGNTIYF. CDR3 coding DNA: TGTGCCAGCAGTTCTATGGACAGGGCCTCTGGAAACACCATATATTTT.

This clone was observed a single time. The J gene is TRBJ1-1, the V gene TRBV25-1; 7 bases line up with TRBD1. Per germline, CDR1 MGHDK and CDR2 SYGVNS. V was clipped by 7 bases and J by 0 bases; unmatched bases: 5. This CDR3 spans 14 amino acids. The CDR3 protein is CASIRDSMNTEAFF. Written as DNA, the CDR3 is TGTGCCAGCATCCGGGACAGTATGAACACTGAAGCTTTCTTT.